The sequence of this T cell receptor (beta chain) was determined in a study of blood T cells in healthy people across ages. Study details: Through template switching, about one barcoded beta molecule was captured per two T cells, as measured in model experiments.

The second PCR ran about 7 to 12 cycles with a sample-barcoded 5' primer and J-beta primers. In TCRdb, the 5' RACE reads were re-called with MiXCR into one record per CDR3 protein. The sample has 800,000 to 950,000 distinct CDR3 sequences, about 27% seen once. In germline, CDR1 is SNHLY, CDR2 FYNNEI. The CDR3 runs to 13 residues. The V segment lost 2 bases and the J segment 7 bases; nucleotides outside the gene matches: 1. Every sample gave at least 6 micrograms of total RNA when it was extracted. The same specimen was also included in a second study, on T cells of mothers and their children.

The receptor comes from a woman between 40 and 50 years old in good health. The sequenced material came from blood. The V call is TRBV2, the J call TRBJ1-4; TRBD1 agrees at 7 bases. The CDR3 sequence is CASSETGAEKLFF. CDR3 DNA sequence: TGTGCCAGCAGTGAAACAGGGGCTGAAAAACTGTTTTTT.